This T cell receptor beta chain was obtained from a study of blood T cell repertoires in COVID-19. Trimming cost V 4 bases and J 3 bases; bases outside gene matches: 4. This CDR3 has 15 residues. Germline loops: CDR1 SGHRS, CDR2 YFSETQ. Method: immunoSEQ multiplex PCR; TCRdb's copy keeps in-frame clones and lacks some. The table lists about 220,000 clones, roughly 89% of them singletons. Recruits, aged roughly 18 to 90 years, lived in approximately 26 US areas. The material sequenced was PBMCs or T cells enriched from blood (not recorded which). The rearrangement joins TRBV5-1 to TRBJ2-5; 12 nucleotides agree with TRBD2. This clonotype was sampled from a woman aged 40-49 years who had recovered from COVID-19. CDR3 region: CASSQRTSGKETQYF. The DNA for the CDR3 is TGCGCCAGCAGCCAGAGGACTAGCGGGAAAGAGACCCAGTACTTC.